A selection of T cell receptor beta chains follows, all from one sample in a study of blood T cell repertoires in COVID-19. Profiling relied on immunoSEQ multiplex PCR, and the TCRdb table lists in-frame clones only, not all of them. The table lists fewer than 300,000 clones, around 90% of them singletons, with 0.9% to 1.2% in the top ten. Material: PBMCs or T cells enriched from blood (not recorded which). Receptor source: a woman between 25 and 40 years old who had recovered from COVID-19. CDR3s include the opening cysteine and the closing phenylalanine or tryptophan.

j_gene	v_gene	CDR3aa
TRBJ2-3	TRBV6-5	CASTNTGAGEENF
TRBJ2-1	TRBV4-2	CASSQVALAGSGRYNEQFF
TRBJ1-5	TRBV18	CASSQSSTGQGSNQPQHF
TRBJ1-5	TRBV24-1	CATSGQGLEGRNQPQHF
TRBJ2-3	TRBV12-5	CASGLVRGPGRADTQYF
TRBJ2-2	TRBV18	CASSPDRRNTGELFF
TRBJ1-2	TRBV30	CAWSVRGLGYGYTF
TRBJ1-4	TRBV5-8	CASSLGRTNEKLFF
TRBJ2-5	TRBV7-2	CASSPWTSGGRQETQYF
TRBJ2-7	TRBV4-1	CASSQNPSSYEQYF